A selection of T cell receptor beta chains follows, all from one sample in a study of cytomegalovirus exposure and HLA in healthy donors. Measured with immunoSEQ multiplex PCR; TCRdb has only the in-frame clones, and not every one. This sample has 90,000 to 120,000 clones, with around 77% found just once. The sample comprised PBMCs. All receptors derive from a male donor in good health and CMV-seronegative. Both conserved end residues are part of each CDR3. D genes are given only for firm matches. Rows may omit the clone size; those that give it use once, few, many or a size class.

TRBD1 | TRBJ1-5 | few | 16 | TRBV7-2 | TGTGCCAGCAGCATGGGGGACAGGGTGGGCAATCAGCCCCAGCATTTT | CASSMGDRVGNQPQHF
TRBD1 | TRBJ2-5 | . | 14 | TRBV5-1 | TGCGCCAGCAGCTTGGGGACAGGGCGAGAGACCCAGTACTTC | CASSLGTGRETQYF
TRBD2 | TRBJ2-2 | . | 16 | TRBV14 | TGTGCCAGCAGCCAAGGTGGTAGCGGGAGAGGCGGGGAGCTGTTTTTT | CASSQGGSGRGGELFF
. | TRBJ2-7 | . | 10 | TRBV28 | TGTGCCAGCAGCCACTACGAGCAGTACTTC | CASSHYEQYF
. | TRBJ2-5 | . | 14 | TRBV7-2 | TGTGCCAGCAGCCTCGGGTCAGGGTGGGAGACCCAGTACTTC | CASSLGSGWETQYF
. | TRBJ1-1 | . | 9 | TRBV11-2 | TGTGCCAGCAGCTTTAATACTTTCTTT | CASSFNTFF
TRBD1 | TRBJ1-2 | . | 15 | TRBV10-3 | TGTGCCATCAGTGAGTCAGCTGACAGGGGAAATGGCTACACCTTC | CAISESADRGNGYTF
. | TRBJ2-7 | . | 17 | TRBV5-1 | TGCGCCAGCAGCTTGGAAGCTAGCGTCCAGGCAAACTACGAGCAGTACTTC | CASSLEASVQANYEQYF
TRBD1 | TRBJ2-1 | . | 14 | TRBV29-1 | TGCAGCGTCACCGGCCTTAGGGGGCATTATGAGCAGTTCTTC | CSVTGLRGHYEQFF
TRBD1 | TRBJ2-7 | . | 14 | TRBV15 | TGTGCCACCAGCACCGGACAGGGTGGCTACGAGCAGTACTTC | CATSTGQGGYEQYF
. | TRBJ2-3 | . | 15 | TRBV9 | TGTGCCAGCAGCGCTCGCGCCCTATTCGCAGATACGCAGTATTTT | CASSARALFADTQYF
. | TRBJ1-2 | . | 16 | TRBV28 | TGTGCCAGCAGTTTATTCCTTATGGGGCGTAACTATGGCTACACCTTC | CASSLFLMGRNYGYTF
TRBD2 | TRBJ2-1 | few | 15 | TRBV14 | TGTGCCAGCAGCACCCAAGCGGGAGGCCCTATTGGGGAGTTCTTC | CASSTQAGGPIGEFF
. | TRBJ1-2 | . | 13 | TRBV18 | TGTGCCAGCTCACCATCGGGGGGTGATGGCTACACCTTC | CASSPSGGDGYTF
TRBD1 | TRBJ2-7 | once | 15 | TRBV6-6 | TGTGCCAGCACCGGACCCGGGACAGGAGCCTACGAGCAGTACTTC | CASTGPGTGAYEQYF
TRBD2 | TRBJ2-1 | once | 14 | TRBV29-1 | TGCAGCGCCACAGCGGGAGTAGTAACAAATGAGCAGTTCTTC | CSATAGVVTNEQFF
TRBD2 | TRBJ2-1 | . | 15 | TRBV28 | TGTGCCAGCAGATCCGGGACTAGCATTTTCAATGAGCAGTTCTTC | CASRSGTSIFNEQFF
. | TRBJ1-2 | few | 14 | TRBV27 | TGTGCCAGCAGTTTAATTCCCAGGGTCTATGGCTACACCTTC | CASSLIPRVYGYTF
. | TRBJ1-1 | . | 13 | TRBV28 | TGTGCCAGCAGTTTAAAGGGCGGGATTCCCTCTTTCTTT | CASSLKGGIPSFF
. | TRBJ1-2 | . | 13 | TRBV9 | TGTGCCAGCAGCGTTGCGAGAGACTATGGCTACACCTTC | CASSVARDYGYTF
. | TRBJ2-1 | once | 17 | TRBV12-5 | TGTGCTAGTGGCCCTGCCTCCTCACTAGGCCGGCACAATGAGCAGTTCTTC | CASGPASSLGRHNEQFF
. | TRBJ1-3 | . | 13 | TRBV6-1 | TGTGCCAGCAGTGAATACTCTGGAAACACCATATATTTT | CASSEYSGNTIYF
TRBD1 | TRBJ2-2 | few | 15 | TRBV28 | TGTGCCAGCAGCCCAGGACAGGGGGGGGCCGGGGAGCTGTTTTTT | CASSPGQGGAGELFF
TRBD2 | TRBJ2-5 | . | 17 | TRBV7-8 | TGTGCCAGCAGCTTATCTTGGACTAGCGGGAGTAAAGAGACCCAGTACTTC | CASSLSWTSGSKETQYF
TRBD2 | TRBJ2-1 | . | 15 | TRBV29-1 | TGCAGCGTTGGCAGGCGCCGGGAGGGCTACAATGAGCAGTTCTTC | CSVGRRREGYNEQFF
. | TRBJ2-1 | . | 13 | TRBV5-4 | TGTGCCAGCAGCTCGGGACTCCACAATGAGCAGTTCTTC | CASSSGLHNEQFF
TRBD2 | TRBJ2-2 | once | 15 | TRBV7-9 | TGTGCCAGCAGCTCCAGCGGGAGGAGGGGCGGGGAGCTGTTTTTT | CASSSSGRRGGELFF
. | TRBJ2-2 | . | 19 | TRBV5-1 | TGCGCCAGCAGCTTGGCCTTTAGCAAAACCACGAGAAACACCGGGGAGCTGTTTTTT | CASSLAFSKTTRNTGELFF
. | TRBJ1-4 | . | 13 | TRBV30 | TGTGCCTGGACGGACAGTCCTGTCGAAAAACTGTTTTTT | CAWTDSPVEKLFF
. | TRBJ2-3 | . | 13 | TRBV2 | TGTGCCAGCAAGGCAGGGGCGGCAGATACGCAGTATTTT | CASKAGAADTQYF
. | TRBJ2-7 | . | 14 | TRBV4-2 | TGTGCCAGCAGCCAAAAGCTACAGGGAGGGGAGCAGTACTTC | CASSQKLQGGEQYF
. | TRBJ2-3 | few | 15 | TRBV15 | TGTGCCACCAGCAGAACGGGTACGCGGGCCGGTACGCAGTATTTT | CATSRTGTRAGTQYF
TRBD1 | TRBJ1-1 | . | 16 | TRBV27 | TGTGCCAGCGGGCCATTTCCGGGACAGGGGAACACTGAAGCTTTCTTT | CASGPFPGQGNTEAFF
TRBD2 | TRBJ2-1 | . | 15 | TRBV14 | TGTGCCAGCAGCTTGGGACTAGCGACCTACAATGAGCAGTTCTTC | CASSLGLATYNEQFF
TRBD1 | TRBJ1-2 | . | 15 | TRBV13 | TGTGCCAGCAGCTCACGGACAGGGGAAGACTATGGCTACACCTTC | CASSSRTGEDYGYTF
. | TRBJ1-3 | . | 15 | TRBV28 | TGTGCCAGCAGCCGCACAGGGCGCTCTGGAAACACCATATATTTT | CASSRTGRSGNTIYF
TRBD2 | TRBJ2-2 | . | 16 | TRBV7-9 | TGTGCCAGCAGCCCCGGACTAGCGGGAGGCACCGGGGAGCTGTTTTTT | CASSPGLAGGTGELFF